This T cell receptor (beta chain) was recovered during a study of T cell responses to AZD1222 COVID-19 vaccine. General observations from the study: CD4 TCRs linked to vaccination spanned spike, dominating at 160-218 and 743-854.

Comments on this clone: Its antigen is unknown.

Data came from immunoSEQ multiplex PCR; TCRdb stores just in-frame clones and leaves some out. This sample has about 78,000 clones, with roughly 87% found just once. The CDR3 loop spans 16 amino acids. V trimming: 1 base; J trimming: 4 bases; junction bases outside the gene matches: 4. CDR1 is LGHDT, CDR2 YNNKEL, per germline (reference sequence). This receptor was taken from an adult in good health. This chain uses TRBV3-1 (or the pseudogene TRBV3-2) with TRBJ2-3; TRBD2 aligns across 11 bases. Sequenced here: peripheral blood, sampled on day 0 of AZD1222 vaccination. Written as DNA, the CDR3 is TGTGCCAGCAGCCAAGTATTAGCGGGAGGGGCAGATACGCAGTATTTT. Encoded protein: CASSQVLAGGADTQYF.